This TCR beta chain came from a study of cytomegalovirus exposure and HLA in healthy donors. Germline CDR1 reads SQVTM; CDR2 reads ANQGSEA. The V gene end was trimmed by 7 bases and the J gene end by 1 base; junction bases not matched to a gene: 12. The CDR3 length is 17 residues. 13 Jbeta primers and 60 Vbeta primers were used for the PCR. Method: immunoSEQ multiplex PCR; TCRdb's copy keeps in-frame clones and lacks some. Altogether around 160,000 clones are present, about 80% being singletons, with the ten largest covering approximately 9.8%. The receptor was derived from a man between 18 and 35 years old in good health and CMV-seropositive. The rearrangement uses TRBV29-1 and TRBJ2-6; 8 bases align to TRBD1. Specimen: PBMCs. The CDR3 DNA reads as TGCAGCGCCGAGACAGGGGCTCATCCTTCTGGGGCCAACGTCCTGACTTTC. Translating it yields CSAETGAHPSGANVLTF.